These 7 T cell receptor beta chains came from one sample sequenced in a study of neurological immune-mediated disorders. Using its own MiXCR run on the 5' RACE reads, TCRdb lists one record per CDR3 protein. Among approximately 26,000 distinct CDR3 sequences, roughly 2.5% were seen once, and the ten largest hold 2.3%. Material for sequencing was PBMCs. These receptors all stem from a woman in her forties or fifties with multiple sclerosis.

This clonotype was seen at least ten times. A much bigger clone sits one base away, suggesting this may be a read error. The conserved closing phenylalanine or tryptophan is absent in this CDR3, likely reflecting a read error. This chain uses TRBV9 with TRBJ2-1; D might be TRBD1 (6 bases). The CDR3 is made up of 12 amino acids. Trimming removed 7 bases from V and 6 bases from J, with 11 bases in between. Germline V lookup: CDR1 SGDLS, CDR2 YYNGEE. The CDR3 loop is CASEGVPNEQFC. The CDR3 DNA is TGTGCCAGCGAGGGGGTCCCCAATGAGCAGTTCTGC.

This clonotype was found once. The genes are TRBV7-9 and TRBJ2-3; 10 bases fit TRBD2. Per germline, CDR1 SEHNR and CDR2 FQNEAQ (reference sequence). This CDR3 contains 16 residues. Trimming took 6 bases from V and 2 from J; bases not matched to a gene: 8. The CDR3 region has the DNA TGTGCCAGCAGTCTGCTAGCGGGAGTGTCCACAGATACGCAGTATTTT. As protein: CASSLLAGVSTDTQYF.

The table lists this clonotype with many counts. V gene TRBV2 combines with J gene TRBJ2-7; 7 nucleotides line up with TRBD2. Germline assignment: CDR1 SNHLY and CDR2 FYNNEI. Trimming at V came to 6 bases and at J to 3 bases, leaving 8 bases not matched to a gene. The CDR3 contains 14 residues. The CDR3 coding sequence is TGTGCCAGCAGGTCCGGGACTACGATCTACGAGCAGTACTTC. Its protein product is CASRSGTTIYEQYF.

This clonotype was seen ten or more times. The CDR3 here is CSATRYGPGNTIYF. CDR3 DNA sequence: TGCAGTGCTACTCGCTACGGTCCTGGAAACACCATATATTTT. V gene TRBV20-1 combines with J gene TRBJ1-3; D unresolved. This CDR3 is 14 amino acids long. The germline V gene encodes CDR1 DFQATT and CDR2 SNEGSKA (reference sequence). Trimming stripped 4 bases from V and 2 bases from J, with 12 bases between.

The table lists this clonotype with many counts. The chain recombines TRBV20-1 with TRBJ2-1, with TRBD2 matching 10 bases. Germline assignment: CDR1 DFQATT and CDR2 SNEGSKA (reference sequence). V was pared by 0 bases and J by 6 bases, with 5 bases of the junction left unmatched. The CDR3 length is 15 residues. In DNA, the CDR3 is TGCAGTGCTAGAGATTTTCAGCGGGGGGGCAATGAGCAGTTCTTC. Amino acid sequence: CSARDFQRGGNEQFF.

This clonotype was detected ten times or more. CDR3 nucleotide sequence: TGTGCCAGCACCGGCGGCGAAACCTACGAGCAGTACTTC. Translation gives CASTGGETYEQYF. This rearrangement joins TRBV12-3 or TRBV12-4 to TRBJ2-7; D is ambiguous. V was clipped by 7 bases and J by 2 bases, with 12 bases between them. The CDR3 consists of 13 residues.

This clonotype was counted between two and nine times. The rearrangement links TRBV18 to TRBJ1-2; a weak D match, TRBD1 (5 bases). V was cut by 9 bases and J by 6 bases, with 20 bases left in between. Germline lookup yields CDR1 KGHSH and CDR2 LQKENI. The CDR3 has 14 amino acids. The CDR3 bases are TGTGCCAGTCGCCCGGGGGGAGTCTTCCATGGCTACACCTTC. Translating it yields CASRPGGVFHGYTF.